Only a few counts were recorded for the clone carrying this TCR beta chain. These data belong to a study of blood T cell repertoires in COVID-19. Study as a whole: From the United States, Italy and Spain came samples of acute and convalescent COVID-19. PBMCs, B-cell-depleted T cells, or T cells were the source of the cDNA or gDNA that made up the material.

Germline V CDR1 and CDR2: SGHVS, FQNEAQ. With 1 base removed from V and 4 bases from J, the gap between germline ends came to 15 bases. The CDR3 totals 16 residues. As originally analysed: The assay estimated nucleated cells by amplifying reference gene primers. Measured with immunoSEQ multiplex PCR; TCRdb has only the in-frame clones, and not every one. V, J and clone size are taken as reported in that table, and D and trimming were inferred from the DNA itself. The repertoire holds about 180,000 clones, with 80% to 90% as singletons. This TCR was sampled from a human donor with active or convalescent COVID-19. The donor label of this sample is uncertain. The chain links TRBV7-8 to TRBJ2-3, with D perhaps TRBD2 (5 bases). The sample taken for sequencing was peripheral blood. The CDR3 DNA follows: TGTGCCAGCAGCTTAGGGTCGGGAAGCCCTCCAGATACGCAGTATTTT. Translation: CASSLGSGSPPDTQYF. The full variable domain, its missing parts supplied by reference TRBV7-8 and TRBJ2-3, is GAGVSQSPRYKVAKRGQDVALRCDPISGHVSLFWYQQALGQGPEFLTYFQNEAQLDKSGLPSDRFFAERPEGSVSTLKIQRTQQEDSAVYLCASSLGSGSPPDTQYFGPGTRLTVL.